These T cell receptor beta chains were read from a single sample in a study of blood T cell repertoires in COVID-19. Sequenced by immunoSEQ multiplex PCR; TCRdb stores in-frame clones only, minus some. The sample has 230,000 or so clones; nearly 90% are singletons. Sample: peripheral blood. These TCRs come from a woman aged 55-70 years with COVID-19, enrolled during active disease. CDR3s include the opening cysteine and the closing phenylalanine or tryptophan. D genes are given only for firm matches. Where a row states a size, it is once, few, many or the class of an expanded clone; other rows omit it.

TRBV19	-	-	TRBJ1-1	TGTGCCAGTAGTATCGCAGGGCCGAACACTGAAGCTTTCTTT	CASSIAGPNTEAFF
TRBV13	-	-	TRBJ1-1	TGTGCCAGCAGCTTACCTAAGATGAACACTGAAGCTTTCTTT	CASSLPKMNTEAFF
TRBV5-1	-	-	TRBJ2-5	TGCGCCAGCAGCTTGAGGTCGCAGGAAGAGACCCAGTACTTC	CASSLRSQEETQYF
TRBV19	-	-	TRBJ1-1	TGTGCCAGTAGTATCACGGTGAACACTGAAGCTTTCTTT	CASSITVNTEAFF
TRBV15	-	once	TRBJ1-4	TGTGCCACCAGCAGAGGCGGGGGAGCAACTAATGAAAAACTGTTTTTT	CATSRGGGATNEKLFF
TRBV5-1	-	-	TRBJ1-2	TGCGCCAGCAGCTTGGCCATCGCAGGTCCGTTTTATGGCTACACCTTC	CASSLAIAGPFYGYTF
TRBV10-3	-	-	TRBJ2-1	TGTGCCATCAGTGAAGTACAGGAATACAATGAGCAGTTCTTC	CAISEVQEYNEQFF
TRBV5-7	-	-	TRBJ1-4	TGTGCCAGCAGCTTGGACGGAGACCCCGCCAAAAAACTGTTTTTT	CASSLDGDPAKKLFF
TRBV6-5	-	-	TRBJ2-3	TGTGCCACCCATGGGGAGTATACGCAGTATTTT	CATHGEYTQYF
TRBV5-5	-	-	TRBJ1-6	TGTGCCAGCAGCTTGGGACAGCATAATTCACCCCTCCACTTT	CASSLGQHNSPLHF
TRBV5-1	-	-	TRBJ2-2	TGCGCCAGCTCCGTAGAAGTCGGGGAGCTGTTTTTT	CASSVEVGELFF
TRBV6-2/TRBV6-3	TRBD2	-	TRBJ2-5	TGTGCCAGCAGTTTAGCGGGGGGGCCGAGGGAGACCCAGTACTTC	CASSLAGGPRETQYF
TRBV19	TRBD1	-	TRBJ1-3	TGTGCCAGTAGTGCGCCGGGACAGGAAACCTCTGGAAACACCATATATTTT	CASSAPGQETSGNTIYF
TRBV7-2	TRBD1	once	TRBJ1-2	TGTGCCAGCAGCACCGGACAGGGGGGCAACTATGGCTACACCTTC	CASSTGQGGNYGYTF
TRBV6-2/TRBV6-3	-	-	TRBJ2-1	TGTGCCAGCAGCCGGGCTCCTAACAATGAGCAGTTCTTC	CASSRAPNNEQFF
TRBV11-2	-	-	TRBJ1-1	TGTGCCAGCAGCTTAGATCTGCGGGTGGGCACTGAAGCTTTCTTT	CASSLDLRVGTEAFF
TRBV9	TRBD1	-	TRBJ1-1	TGTGCCAGCAGCCCGCCCGGACAGGGGAACACTGAAGCTTTCTTT	CASSPPGQGNTEAFF
TRBV7-9	TRBD1	-	TRBJ1-2	TGTGCCAGCAGTCAACAGGGGGCGCTCTATGGCTACACCTTC	CASSQQGALYGYTF
TRBV19	-	-	TRBJ1-1	TGTGCCAGTAATTGGGGCGGCACTGAAGCTTTCTTT	CASNWGGTEAFF
TRBV7-6	TRBD2	-	TRBJ2-3	TGTGCCAGCAGTTCGGCGGGGGGGCGAGCAGATACGCAGTATTTT	CASSSAGGRADTQYF
TRBV9	-	few	TRBJ2-7	TGTGCCAGCAGCGTAGAACTCTGGGGAGGCGAGCAGTACTTC	CASSVELWGGEQYF
TRBV19	TRBD1	-	TRBJ1-2	TGTGCCAGTAGTACACAGACAGGGGGCGGCTACACCTTC	CASSTQTGGGYTF
TRBV19	-	-	TRBJ1-1	TGTGCCAGTACCCCTTTGGGCATGAACACTGAAGCTTTCTTT	CASTPLGMNTEAFF
TRBV19	-	once	TRBJ2-1	TGTGCCAGTAGGAGGGGGTCAACCTACAATGAGCAGTTCTTC	CASRRGSTYNEQFF
TRBV7-2	TRBD1	-	TRBJ1-2	TGTGCCAGCAGCCCCGGGACAGTTCATGTCTATGGCTACACCTTC	CASSPGTVHVYGYTF
TRBV5-6	TRBD1	-	TRBJ1-2	TGTGCCAGCAGCTTGGAGTCGACAGGGGGCTATGGCTACACCTTC	CASSLESTGGYGYTF
TRBV19	-	-	TRBJ2-7	TGTGCCAGTAGTATGGGGCTCGTCTACGAGCAGTACTTC	CASSMGLVYEQYF
TRBV10-3	-	-	TRBJ2-7	TGTGCCATCAGTGAAGGGGGCGAGCAGTACTTC	CAISEGGEQYF
TRBV3-1/TRBV3-2	-	-	TRBJ1-1	TGTGCCAGCAGCCAAGAGGGACTGGTGAACACTGAAGCTTTCTTT	CASSQEGLVNTEAFF
TRBV6-5	-	-	TRBJ1-2	TGTGCCAGCAGGGATGCTAGGTATGGCTACACCTTC	CASRDARYGYTF
TRBV19	TRBD1	once	TRBJ1-3	TGTGCCAGTAGTATACCCCGGGACAGGTTGCATGGAAACACCATATATTTT	CASSIPRDRLHGNTIYF
TRBV11-2	-	-	TRBJ1-4	TGTGCCAGCAGCAGACGCCCAGGTGGGGGGGAAAAACTGTTTTTT	CASSRRPGGGEKLFF